Included here is one T cell receptor (beta chain) sequence, with context. These data come from a study of glioma-infiltrating T cells after dendritic cell vaccination. In the study overall: Autologous tumor lysate was loaded overnight onto monocyte-derived dendritic cells grown seven days with IL-4 and GM-CSF.

Losses at the gene ends were 2 bases for V and 6 bases for J; bases not matched to a gene: 1. The germline V gene has CDR1 SGHDT and CDR2 YYEEEE. The CDR3 runs to 13 residues. TCRB CDR3 was amplified from 2 ug genomic DNA or less. The PCR used 60 V beta and 13 J beta primers. The repertoire was sequenced with immunoSEQ multiplex PCR; TCRdb's copy has only in-frame clones and lacks some. The table shows roughly 100,000 clones, with around 90% occurring only once. The time point was: after dendritic cell vaccination, including at tumor progression/relapse. The chain is built from TRBV5-6 and TRBJ2-2, with 7 bases lining up with TRBD2. The TCR sequence derives from a human donor with glioblastoma. The starting material was blood, obtained after dendritic cell vaccination. The CDR3 protein is CASSFGLAGELFF. Here the CDR3 DNA reads TGTGCCAGCAGCTTCGGACTAGCCGGGGAGCTGTTTTTT.